This T cell receptor beta chain originates from a study of T cell responses to AZD1222 COVID-19 vaccine. Concerning this clone: What it binds is unknown.

Per the germline V gene, CDR1 is MNHNY and CDR2 is SVGAGI (reference sequence). V shed 7 bases and J shed 7 bases, with 11 bases lying between them. This CDR3 spans 13 amino acids. Study-wide results and limits: Recipients of two AZD1222 doses showed rising Spike-specific TCR breadth and depth. Only 5 or 6 AZD1222 recipients were seropositive at baseline. The study reported that nearly half of spike-specific TCRs target unmutated variant regions.

Sequencing was performed with immunoSEQ multiplex PCR; in TCRdb, only in-frame clones are kept and a portion is missing. The sample contains some 180,000 clones, more than 90% of which appear only once. The sequences come from peripheral blood, collected 28 days after the second dose of the MenACWY control vaccine. The source is an adult who received the MenACWY meningococcal vaccine as a control. The J gene is TRBJ1-6, the V gene TRBV6-6; D is ambiguous. CDR3 coding DNA: TGTGCCAGCAAAGGACGAGCCAATTCACCCCTCCACTTT. It specifies CASKGRANSPLHF.